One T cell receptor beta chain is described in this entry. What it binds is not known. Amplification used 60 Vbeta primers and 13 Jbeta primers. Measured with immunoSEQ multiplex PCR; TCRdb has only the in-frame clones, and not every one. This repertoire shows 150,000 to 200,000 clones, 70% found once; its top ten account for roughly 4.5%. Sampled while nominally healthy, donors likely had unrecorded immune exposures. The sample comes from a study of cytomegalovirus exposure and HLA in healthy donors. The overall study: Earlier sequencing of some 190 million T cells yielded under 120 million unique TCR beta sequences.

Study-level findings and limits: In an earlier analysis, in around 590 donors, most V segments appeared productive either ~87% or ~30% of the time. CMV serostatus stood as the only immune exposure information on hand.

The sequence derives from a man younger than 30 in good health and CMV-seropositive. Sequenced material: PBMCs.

CDR3 residues: CAIRQGQQETQYF. Written as DNA, the CDR3 is TGTGCCATCAGGCAGGGGCAGCAAGAGACCCAGTACTTC. This rearrangement joins TRBV10-3 to TRBJ2-5; D is perhaps TRBD1 (6 bases). Germline CDR1 is ENHRY and CDR2 is SYGVKD. Between the trimmed V and J ends, which lost 6 bases and 2 bases, there was a span of 10 bases. The CDR3 is made up of 13 amino acids.